This note documents a single T cell receptor beta chain sequence. The CDR3 extends over 17 amino acids. Per the germline V gene, CDR1 is MDHEN and CDR2 is SYDVKM. Trimming cost V 5 bases and J 0 bases, with 16 bases left between them. These data belong to a study of molecular identifiers for immune sequencing clone quantification. Across the study: Replicate runs used RNA from about 20,000 or 100,000 naive CD8 cells, which was split five ways into aliquots, and four of those aliquots were then sequenced.

Methods described previously, with TCR primers listed, were used for bulk TCR libraries. TCRdb reprocessed the PCR reads via MiXCR and lists one record per CDR3 protein. The sample shows about 500,000 distinct CDR3 sequences, around 23% of them seen only once. The genes are TRBV28 and TRBJ1-4; maybe TRBD1 (5 bases). The source material was naive CD8+ T cells from blood, with Jurkat cell RNA spiked in. The sample's subset: FACS-sorted CD8+CD4-CCR7+CD45RA+ naive T cells. The receptor's source is a human donor in good health. Some libraries in this study had Jurkat cell RNA spiked in. CDR3 DNA: TGTGCCAGCAGTCCGTCAGGTTTGGGACCAACTAATGAAAAACTGTTTTTT. Its protein product is CASSPSGLGPTNEKLFF.